This TCR beta chain stems from a study of T cells after yellow fever vaccination. Across the study: With SMART-Seq v4 Ultra Low Input, the fractions containing low cell numbers were prepared. General study results and limits: By day 5 rather than day 15, the secondary response had peaked, though it was weaker. The booster response re-showed most primary clones: over 95% CD4, more than 80% CD8.

Making TCR cDNA involved 5'RACE template switching, which added UMIs and a universal primer site. TCRdb itself ran the 5' RACE reads through MiXCR, one entry per CDR3 protein. This sample yields around 600,000 distinct CDR3 sequences, of which roughly an eighth are seen a single time; 14% to 15% belongs to the top ten. A note on this clonotype: Its antigen is unknown.

Per the germline V gene, CDR1 is LGHNA and CDR2 is YNFKEQ. The CDR3 runs 16 residues. V was trimmed by 3 bases and J by 1 base, leaving 13 bases between them. This specimen consisted of PBMCs, obtained on the day of the yellow fever booster vaccination. The origin of this receptor is a man between 25 and 39 years old who received the YFV17D yellow fever vaccine. The chain links TRBV4-2 to TRBJ1-3, with D uncertain. The CDR3 nucleotides are TGTGCCAGCAGCCAGGGCCAGGCCCAATCTGGAAACACCATATATTTT. Amino acids: CASSQGQAQSGNTIYF.